This T cell receptor beta chain stems from a study of cytomegalovirus exposure and HLA in healthy donors. Primers included in the PCR were 60 Vbeta and 13 Jbeta primers. The protocol was immunoSEQ multiplex PCR, while the TCRdb copy is restricted to in-frame clones and leaves out a portion. The sample records under 130,000 clones, roughly three quarters being singletons. In germline, CDR1 is MDHEN, CDR2 SYDVKM. This CDR3 is 16 amino acids long. V was cut by 6 bases and J by 3 bases, with 19 bases left in between. This clone was counted once. Its antigen remains unknown. Study-level points and caveats: The authors later linked a missense DCLRE1C variant to TCR beta V- and J-gene trimming. Indistinguishable V segments such as TRBV6-2 and TRBV6-3 were excluded. The study listed 164 cytomegalovirus-associated TCR beta chains. The dataset shows that most TCR sequences were rare, while some public TCRs occurred in many donors.

The TCR comes from a man aged 35 to 55 in good health and CMV-seronegative. The sequenced sample consisted of PBMCs. This rearrangement joins TRBV28 to TRBJ2-3; TRBD2 is a possible D gene (5 bases). In nucleotides, the CDR3 is TGTGCCAGCAGCTTAGATAGAGGGTTGAGGACAGATACGCAGTATTTT. Encoded protein: CASSLDRGLRTDTQYF. Looking up the rest from reference TRBV28 and TRBJ2-3 gives the full variable domain: DVKVTQSSRYLVKRTGEKVFLECVQDMDHENMFWYRQDPGLGLRLIYFSYDVKMKEKGDIPEGYSVSREKKERFSLILESASTNQTSMYLCASSLDRGLRTDTQYFGPGTRLTVL.